Listed below are T cell receptor beta chains from one sample, sequenced in a study of early T cells in non-severe SARS-CoV-2 infection. TCRdb ran MiXCR on the 5' RACE reads and lists one entry per CDR3 protein. Of 37,000 or so distinct CDR3 sequences listed, about 5.3% are singletons. Sequencing used whole blood. The receptors shown here come from an adult who was a healthcare worker with PCR-confirmed SARS-CoV-2 infection or an uninfected control (not recorded which). The CDR3 runs from the conserved cysteine through the conserved F or W. Fields, in order: J gene, clone size, V gene, D gene, CDR3 protein, CDR3 DNA. D genes are given only for firm matches. The size field is filled for only some rows; it gives once, few, many or a size class.

j_call: TRBJ2-5
clone_size: many
v_call: TRBV12-3/TRBV12-4
d_call: TRBD1
cdr3_aa: CASSPRTGYQETQYF
cdr3_nt: TGTGCCAGCAGTCCCAGGACAGGGTACCAAGAGACCCAGTACTTC

j_call: TRBJ2-1
clone_size: many
v_call: TRBV12-3/TRBV12-4
d_call: .
cdr3_aa: CASSLVPSYNEQFF
cdr3_nt: TGTGCCAGCAGTTTGGTCCCCTCCTACAATGAGCAGTTCTTC

j_call: TRBJ2-7
clone_size: many
v_call: TRBV7-8
d_call: .
cdr3_aa: CASSRDTLYEQYF
cdr3_nt: TGTGCCAGCAGCCGAGACACTCTCTACGAGCAGTACTTC

j_call: TRBJ2-1
clone_size: few
v_call: TRBV28
d_call: TRBD2
cdr3_aa: CASSLGTSGFYNEQFF
cdr3_nt: TGTGCCAGCAGTTTAGGGACTAGCGGGTTTTACAATGAGCAGTTCTTC

j_call: TRBJ1-6
clone_size: many
v_call: TRBV5-1
d_call: TRBD1
cdr3_aa: CASSWGQAQSPLHF
cdr3_nt: TGCGCCAGCAGCTGGGGACAGGCCCAATCACCCCTCCACTTT

j_call: TRBJ2-7
clone_size: many
v_call: TRBV2
d_call: TRBD1
cdr3_aa: CASRDRVDSYEQYF
cdr3_nt: TGTGCCAGCCGGGACAGGGTCGACTCCTACGAGCAGTACTTC

j_call: TRBJ2-1
clone_size: many
v_call: TRBV6-2/TRBV6-3
d_call: TRBD1
cdr3_aa: CASKPGQGYNEQFF
cdr3_nt: TGTGCCAGCAAACCGGGACAGGGTTACAATGAGCAGTTCTTC

j_call: TRBJ2-7
clone_size: .
v_call: TRBV6-1
d_call: TRBD1
cdr3_aa: CASSSSETGTYEQYF
cdr3_nt: TGTGCCAGCAGTAGCTCCGAGACAGGGACCTACGAGCAGTACTTC

j_call: TRBJ1-1
clone_size: many
v_call: TRBV7-2
d_call: .
cdr3_aa: CASSSRGLGTEAFF
cdr3_nt: TGTGCCAGCAGCTCTAGGGGACTTGGGACTGAAGCTTTCTTT

j_call: TRBJ2-4
clone_size: many
v_call: TRBV3-1
d_call: TRBD2
cdr3_aa: CASSQGLAGVKRDIQYF
cdr3_nt: TGTGCCAGCAGCCAAGGACTAGCGGGAGTAAAGAGGGACATTCAGTACTTC

j_call: TRBJ2-1
clone_size: many
v_call: TRBV29-1
d_call: .
cdr3_aa: CSVERSSYNEQFF
cdr3_nt: TGCAGCGTTGAGAGGAGCTCCTACAATGAGCAGTTCTTC

j_call: TRBJ1-5
clone_size: many
v_call: TRBV3-1
d_call: .
cdr3_aa: CASSFGQVNQPQHF
cdr3_nt: TGTGCCAGCAGCTTCGGGCAGGTCAATCAGCCCCAGCATTTT

j_call: TRBJ1-2
clone_size: .
v_call: TRBV28
d_call: .
cdr3_aa: CASSSQVHGYTF
cdr3_nt: TGTGCCAGCAGTTCACAGGTCCATGGCTACACCTTC

j_call: TRBJ2-7
clone_size: many
v_call: TRBV7-9
d_call: TRBD1
cdr3_aa: CASSSGQWTSYEQYF
cdr3_nt: TGTGCCAGCAGCTCGGGACAGTGGACGTCCTACGAGCAGTACTTC

j_call: TRBJ1-2
clone_size: many
v_call: TRBV10-3
d_call: .
cdr3_aa: CAISEWAGETGYTF
cdr3_nt: TGTGCCATCAGTGAGTGGGCAGGGGAGACTGGCTACACCTTC

j_call: TRBJ1-5
clone_size: many
v_call: TRBV2
d_call: TRBD1
cdr3_aa: CASSLRQGQGSNQPQHF
cdr3_nt: TGTGCCAGCAGTCTCCGTCAGGGACAGGGTAGCAATCAGCCCCAGCATTTT

j_call: TRBJ2-1
clone_size: many
v_call: TRBV4-2
d_call: .
cdr3_aa: CASSQELQGREQFF
cdr3_nt: TGTGCCAGCAGCCAGGAGTTACAGGGACGCGAGCAGTTCTTC

j_call: TRBJ1-6
clone_size: many
v_call: TRBV30
d_call: .
cdr3_aa: CAWSSTGLPLHF
cdr3_nt: TGTGCCTGGAGTTCTACTGGGTTACCCCTCCACTTT

j_call: TRBJ2-7
clone_size: .
v_call: TRBV24-1
d_call: .
cdr3_aa: CATSDAAGASYEQYF
cdr3_nt: TGTGCCACCAGTGATGCGGCAGGGGCTTCCTACGAGCAGTACTTC

j_call: TRBJ2-5
clone_size: few
v_call: TRBV7-2
d_call: TRBD1
cdr3_aa: CASSSPPGQIQETQYF
cdr3_nt: TGTGCCAGCAGCTCCCCTCCGGGACAGATTCAAGAGACCCAGTACTTC

j_call: TRBJ1-1
clone_size: many
v_call: TRBV19
d_call: .
cdr3_aa: CASSIFFSSNTEAFF
cdr3_nt: TGTGCCAGTAGTATCTTTTTCTCGAGCAACACTGAAGCTTTCTTT

j_call: TRBJ2-2
clone_size: .
v_call: TRBV11-2
d_call: .
cdr3_aa: CASSSVTNTGELFF
cdr3_nt: TGTGCCAGCAGCTCGGTGACAAACACCGGGGAGCTGTTTTTT

j_call: TRBJ2-1
clone_size: many
v_call: TRBV6-2/TRBV6-3
d_call: .
cdr3_aa: CASRLSGDYNEQFF
cdr3_nt: TGTGCCAGCAGACTTAGCGGCGACTACAATGAGCAGTTCTTC

j_call: TRBJ1-4
clone_size: many
v_call: TRBV28
d_call: TRBD1
cdr3_aa: CASSPPGQGIQEKLFF
cdr3_nt: TGTGCCAGCAGTCCCCCGGGACAGGGTATTCAGGAAAAACTGTTTTTT

j_call: TRBJ1-5
clone_size: many
v_call: TRBV24-1
d_call: .
cdr3_aa: CATSAPSSTTQHF
cdr3_nt: TGTGCCACCAGTGCCCCTAGTTCAACGACCCAGCATTTT

j_call: TRBJ2-7
clone_size: .
v_call: TRBV28
d_call: .
cdr3_aa: CASSSGSGPSDEQYF
cdr3_nt: TGTGCCAGCAGTTCTGGGTCGGGCCCAAGCGACGAGCAGTACTTC

j_call: TRBJ2-7
clone_size: .
v_call: TRBV24-1
d_call: TRBD1
cdr3_aa: CATSDSGTGGVEQYF
cdr3_nt: TGTGCCACCAGTGATTCCGGGACAGGGGGCGTCGAGCAGTACTTC

j_call: TRBJ2-7
clone_size: few
v_call: TRBV15
d_call: TRBD2
cdr3_aa: CATSAGGAGGYEQYF
cdr3_nt: TGTGCCACCAGCGCAGGAGGGGCGGGAGGCTACGAGCAGTACTTC

j_call: TRBJ2-3
clone_size: .
v_call: TRBV20-1
d_call: .
cdr3_aa: CSAFSGCSTDTQYF
cdr3_nt: TGCAGTGCATTCAGCGGGTGTAGCACAGATACGCAGTATTTT

j_call: TRBJ2-7
clone_size: .
v_call: TRBV18
d_call: TRBD1
cdr3_aa: CASSPIVKTGGGYEQYF
cdr3_nt: TGTGCCAGCTCACCTATCGTAAAGACAGGGGGCGGGTACGAGCAGTACTTC

j_call: TRBJ2-1
clone_size: many
v_call: TRBV15
d_call: .
cdr3_aa: CATSGGLYNEQFF
cdr3_nt: TGTGCCACCAGCGGCGGGCTGTACAATGAGCAGTTCTTC

j_call: TRBJ2-4
clone_size: many
v_call: TRBV5-1
d_call: .
cdr3_aa: CASSQTSDLAKNIQYF
cdr3_nt: TGCGCCAGCAGCCAGACTAGTGACCTGGCCAAAAACATTCAGTACTTC

j_call: TRBJ2-2
clone_size: many
v_call: TRBV27
d_call: .
cdr3_aa: CASSLRAWGAGGELFF
cdr3_nt: TGTGCCAGCAGTTTACGCGCCTGGGGGGCCGGCGGGGAGCTGTTTTTT

j_call: TRBJ2-1
clone_size: many
v_call: TRBV27
d_call: .
cdr3_aa: CASSLSSPRGDEQFF
cdr3_nt: TGTGCCAGCAGTTTATCTAGCCCCCGAGGCGATGAGCAGTTCTTC

j_call: TRBJ1-3
clone_size: many
v_call: TRBV4-2
d_call: .
cdr3_aa: CASSQEGTVMNSENTIYF
cdr3_nt: TGTGCCAGCAGCCAAGAGGGGACGGTAATGAACTCTGAAAACACCATATATTTT

j_call: TRBJ1-4
clone_size: .
v_call: TRBV6-6
d_call: .
cdr3_aa: CASSYSPPGAANEKLFF
cdr3_nt: TGTGCCAGCAGTTACTCGCCCCCGGGGGCGGCAAATGAAAAACTGTTTTTT

j_call: TRBJ2-7
clone_size: .
v_call: TRBV18
d_call: TRBD1
cdr3_aa: CASSPRTGGLYEQYF
cdr3_nt: TGTGCCAGCTCACCTCGGACAGGGGGCCTCTACGAGCAGTACTTC

j_call: TRBJ2-1
clone_size: many
v_call: TRBV28
d_call: .
cdr3_aa: CASSLDTYNEQFF
cdr3_nt: TGTGCCAGCAGTTTGGACACATACAATGAGCAGTTCTTC

j_call: TRBJ2-2
clone_size: .
v_call: TRBV7-3
d_call: .
cdr3_aa: CASSLTGIDAGELFF
cdr3_nt: TGTGCCAGCAGCTTAACTGGGATCGACGCCGGGGAGCTGTTTTTT

j_call: TRBJ1-5
clone_size: few
v_call: TRBV2
d_call: TRBD1
cdr3_aa: CASNLQGAKQPQHF
cdr3_nt: TGTGCCAGCAACCTGCAGGGGGCGAAGCAGCCCCAGCATTTT

j_call: TRBJ2-7
clone_size: many
v_call: TRBV6-5
d_call: TRBD1
cdr3_aa: CASSPYRGAYEQYF
cdr3_nt: TGTGCCAGCAGCCCCTACAGGGGCGCCTACGAGCAGTACTTC

j_call: TRBJ2-7
clone_size: many
v_call: TRBV4-3
d_call: .
cdr3_aa: CASSQSLSYEQYF
cdr3_nt: TGCGCCAGCAGCCAAAGCCTCTCCTACGAGCAGTACTTC

j_call: TRBJ1-2
clone_size: .
v_call: TRBV30
d_call: TRBD1
cdr3_aa: CAWSRGQGYGYTF
cdr3_nt: TGTGCCTGGAGTCGGGGACAGGGCTATGGCTACACCTTC

j_call: TRBJ2-1
clone_size: few
v_call: TRBV18
d_call: .
cdr3_aa: CASSPSNEQFF
cdr3_nt: TGTGCCAGCTCACCAAGCAATGAGCAGTTCTTC

j_call: TRBJ2-3
clone_size: many
v_call: TRBV20-1
d_call: .
cdr3_aa: CSARDLNTQYF
cdr3_nt: TGCAGTGCTAGAGATTTAAATACGCAGTATTTT

j_call: TRBJ2-5
clone_size: many
v_call: TRBV29-1
d_call: .
cdr3_aa: CSVDGLSQETQYF
cdr3_nt: TGCAGCGTTGATGGACTCTCCCAAGAGACCCAGTACTTC

j_call: TRBJ2-1
clone_size: .
v_call: TRBV11-1
d_call: .
cdr3_aa: CASSFADNEQFF
cdr3_nt: TGTGCCAGCAGTTTTGCCGACAATGAGCAGTTCTTC

j_call: TRBJ2-2
clone_size: many
v_call: TRBV6-2/TRBV6-3
d_call: TRBD1
cdr3_aa: CASSYSSLGDSTGELFF
cdr3_nt: TGTGCCAGCAGTTACTCGAGTCTGGGGGACAGCACCGGGGAGCTGTTTTTT

j_call: TRBJ1-2
clone_size: few
v_call: TRBV10-3
d_call: TRBD1
cdr3_aa: CAISRTGEDYGYTF
cdr3_nt: TGTGCCATCAGTCGGACAGGCGAGGACTATGGCTACACCTTC

j_call: TRBJ1-4
clone_size: many
v_call: TRBV29-1
d_call: .
cdr3_aa: CSVVGAATNEKLFF
cdr3_nt: TGCAGCGTTGTAGGGGCGGCAACTAATGAAAAACTGTTTTTT

j_call: TRBJ2-1
clone_size: many
v_call: TRBV10-2
d_call: TRBD2
cdr3_aa: CASRPSGGYNEQFF
cdr3_nt: TGCGCCAGCAGGCCTAGCGGGGGGTACAATGAGCAGTTCTTC

j_call: TRBJ2-2
clone_size: few
v_call: TRBV7-9
d_call: .
cdr3_aa: CASRSKPAAGELFF
cdr3_nt: TGTGCCAGCAGATCAAAGCCGGCGGCCGGGGAGCTGTTTTTT